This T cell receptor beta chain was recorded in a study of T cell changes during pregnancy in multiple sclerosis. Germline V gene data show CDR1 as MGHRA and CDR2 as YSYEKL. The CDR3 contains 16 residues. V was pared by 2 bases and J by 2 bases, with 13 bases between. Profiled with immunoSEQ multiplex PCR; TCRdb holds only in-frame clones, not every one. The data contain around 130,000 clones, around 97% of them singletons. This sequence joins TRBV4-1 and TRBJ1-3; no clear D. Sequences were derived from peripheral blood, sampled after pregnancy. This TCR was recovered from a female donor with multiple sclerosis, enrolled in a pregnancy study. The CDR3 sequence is CASSQYLGGTGNTIYF. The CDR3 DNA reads TGCGCCAGCAGCCAATATCTTGGAGGGACTGGAAACACCATATATTTT.